The 3 T cell receptor beta chains below come from one sample, sequenced in a study of T cells in localized non-small cell lung cancer. TCRdb keeps only in-frame clones here, not all; method: immunoSEQ multiplex PCR. The data show approximately 140,000 clones, 80% to 90% seen once. Source: peripheral blood, taken before any cancer treatment. These receptor sequences come from a female donor at least 60 years old with stage I lung adenocarcinoma.

This sequence joins TRBV27 and TRBJ2-1, with no clear D. This CDR3 contains 13 residues. CDR1 is MNHEY, CDR2 SMNVEV, per germline (reference sequence). V lost 4 bases and J lost 7, with 11 bases in between. DNA for the CDR3: TGTGCCAGCAGTTCTCCCTACTTTAATGAGCAGTTCTTC. This encodes CASSSPYFNEQFF.

V gene TRBV19 combines with J gene TRBJ1-4; D perhaps matches TRBD1 (6 bases). The CDR3 runs 14 residues. Germline V gene data show CDR1 as LNHDA and CDR2 as SQIVND (reference sequence). The CDR3 spells CVAGGASLGEKLFF. The CDR3 DNA reads TGTGTCGCGGGGGGCGCATCATTGGGGGAAAAACTGTTTTTT.

This clone was detected a few times. CDR3 protein: CASSLGSSGEKLFF. DNA of the CDR3: TGCGCCAGCAGCTTGGGGTCCTCTGGAGAAAAACTGTTTTTT. This rearrangement joins TRBV5-1 to TRBJ1-4; D is undetermined. The CDR3 totals 14 residues. Trimming took 0 bases from V and 8 from J, leaving 11 bases between them. Germline V gives CDR1 SGHRS, CDR2 YFSETQ.